This passage covers 13 T cell receptor beta chains from one sample sequenced in a study of blood T cell repertoires in COVID-19. The method was immunoSEQ multiplex PCR; TCRdb's version includes in-frame clones alone and lacks a portion of them. The sample yields approximately 470,000 clones, 75% to 90% seen once. The sample comprised PBMCs or T cells enriched from blood (not recorded which). Source of these receptors: a woman in her late teens or twenties who had recovered from COVID-19.

V is TRBV9 and J is TRBJ2-5; D is unresolved. Trimming shortened V by 1 base and J by 3 bases, and 7 bases separated the two germline ends. The CDR3 sequence is 13 residues long. Germline CDR1 SGDLS, CDR2 YYNGEE. The CDR3 sequence: CASSVFPEETQYF. CDR3 nucleotides: TGTGCCAGCAGCGTATTCCCCGAAGAGACCCAGTACTTC.

The V and J genes are TRBV6-1 and TRBJ1-4; the D gene is possibly TRBD1 (6 bases). The CDR3 totals 20 residues. Deletions cut 2 bases from V and 8 bases from J, with 30 bases between. Looked up from germline, CDR1 is MNHNS and CDR2 is SASEGT. CDR3 in amino acids: CASSESPAGVGQERGEKLFF. CDR3 bases: TGTGCCAGCAGTGAATCCCCCGCAGGGGTTGGTCAGGAAAGGGGGGAAAAACTGTTTTTT.

The chain joins TRBV30 to TRBJ1-6, with D possibly matching TRBD1 (5 bases). V was cut by 3 bases and J by 7 bases, with 10 bases left in between. Germline V gene lookup returns CDR1 GTSNPN and CDR2 SVGIG (reference sequence). This CDR3 spans 13 amino acids. The CDR3 is CAWRQDLNSPLHF. The CDR3 DNA sequence: TGTGCCTGGAGACAGGATCTAAATTCACCCCTCCACTTT.

The table lists this clone with a count of one. The chain uses TRBV11-2 and TRBJ1-1; D remains ambiguous. The V gene's germline CDR1 is SGHAT and CDR2 FQNNGV. This CDR3 spans 11 amino acids. The V end was cut by 7 bases, the J end by 2 bases, with 5 bases between. The CDR3 protein is CASTFNTEAFF. The CDR3 DNA follows: TGTGCCAGCACTTTCAACACTGAAGCTTTCTTT.

This rearrangement joins TRBV30 to TRBJ1-4; possible D gene TRBD1, 6 bases. Per the germline V gene, CDR1 is GTSNPN and CDR2 is SVGIG (reference sequence). Between the trimmed V and J ends, which lost 5 bases and 7 bases, there was a span of 17 bases. The CDR3 spans 14 residues. CDR3 coding DNA: TGTGCCTGGGCCGCCGGGCAGGGGATTGAAAAACTGTTTTTT. This encodes CAWAAGQGIEKLFF.

Remarks on this clone: Distinct nucleotide sequences in the sample also encode this CDR3. The chain has TRBV19 and TRBJ2-1; 9 nucleotides match TRBD2. J gave up 4 bases and V 1 base, and 2 bases lay outside the gene matches. The CDR3 is 15 residues long. Germline V CDR1 and CDR2: LNHDA, SQIVND (reference sequence). CDR3 DNA sequence: TGTGCCAGTAGTATAGGGAGCGGGGGGTACAATGAGCAGTTCTTC. This translates into CASSIGSGGYNEQFF.

The rearrangement uses TRBV5-1 and TRBJ2-7, with D possibly matching TRBD1 (5 bases). Per germline, CDR1 SGHRS and CDR2 YFSETQ. V was clipped by 0 bases and J by 3 bases, with 7 bases between them. CDR3 length: 13 amino acids. The CDR3 DNA reads TGCGCCAGCAGCTTGGGACAGAACTACGAGCAGTACTTC. Amino acid sequence: CASSLGQNYEQYF.

V usage is TRBV11-2 and J usage is TRBJ2-3; the match to TRBD2 covers 8 bases. Germline assignment: CDR1 SGHAT and CDR2 FQNNGV. There are 14 residues in the CDR3. V shed 3 bases and J 6 bases; nucleotides not matched to a gene: 5. CDR3 coding DNA: TGTGCCAGCAGCTTGGGGACTAGACATGATACGCAGTATTTT. Translated, it gives CASSLGTRHDTQYF.

The chain combines TRBV5-1 with TRBJ2-1; 8 positions match TRBD1. The length of the CDR3 is 13 residues. In germline, CDR1 is SGHRS, CDR2 YFSETQ. The trim removed 2 bases at V and 9 bases at J, leaving 4 bases unmatched. The CDR3 DNA follows: TGCGCCAGCAGCTTAGGGACAGGACCTGAGCAGTTCTTC. Amino acid sequence: CASSLGTGPEQFF.

The V and J genes are TRBV13 and TRBJ1-1; D is uncertain. The V and J ends lost 5 bases and 1 base respectively, with 8 bases between them. CDR3 length: 13 amino acids. Germline V gene lookup returns CDR1 PRHDT and CDR2 FYEKMQ (reference sequence). CDR3 coding DNA: TGTGCCAGCAGCCCTCTCGGGAACACTGAAGCTTTCTTT. Protein: CASSPLGNTEAFF.

The J gene is TRBJ1-6, the V gene TRBV6-1; D not certain. The CDR3 has 15 amino acids. Germline V gene data show CDR1 as MNHNS and CDR2 as SASEGT. Trimming took 1 base from V and 4 from J, leaving 8 bases between them. This chain's CDR3 is CASSEVEKYNSPLHF. CDR3 nucleotides: TGTGCCAGCAGTGAAGTAGAGAAATATAATTCACCCCTCCACTTT.

This clone was recorded only once. CDR3: CASSSGLGSTENTGELFF. In DNA form, the CDR3 reads TGCGCCAGCAGCTCGGGCCTGGGCTCGACAGAGAACACCGGGGAGCTGTTTTTT. The chain couples TRBV5-1 to TRBJ2-2; maybe TRBD1 (5 bases). Per germline, CDR1 SGHRS and CDR2 YFSETQ. V gave up 3 bases and J gave up 1 base, with 19 bases separating them. CDR3 length: 18 residues. The variable domain in full, with the rest retrieved from reference TRBV5-1 and TRBJ2-2, is KAGVTQTPRYLIKTRGQQVTLSCSPISGHRSVSWYQQTPGQGLQFLFEYFSETQRNKGNFPGRFSGRQFSNSRSEMNVSTLELGDSALYLCASSSGLGSTENTGELFFGEGSRLTVL.

J is TRBJ1-2 and V is TRBV27; D gene ambiguous. V lost 6 bases and J lost 0, with 8 bases in between. Germline V gene lookup returns CDR1 MNHEY and CDR2 SMNVEV (reference sequence). This CDR3 comprises 13 residues. The CDR3: CASRTGANYGYTF. In nucleotides, the CDR3 is TGTGCCAGCAGGACGGGAGCTAACTATGGCTACACCTTC.